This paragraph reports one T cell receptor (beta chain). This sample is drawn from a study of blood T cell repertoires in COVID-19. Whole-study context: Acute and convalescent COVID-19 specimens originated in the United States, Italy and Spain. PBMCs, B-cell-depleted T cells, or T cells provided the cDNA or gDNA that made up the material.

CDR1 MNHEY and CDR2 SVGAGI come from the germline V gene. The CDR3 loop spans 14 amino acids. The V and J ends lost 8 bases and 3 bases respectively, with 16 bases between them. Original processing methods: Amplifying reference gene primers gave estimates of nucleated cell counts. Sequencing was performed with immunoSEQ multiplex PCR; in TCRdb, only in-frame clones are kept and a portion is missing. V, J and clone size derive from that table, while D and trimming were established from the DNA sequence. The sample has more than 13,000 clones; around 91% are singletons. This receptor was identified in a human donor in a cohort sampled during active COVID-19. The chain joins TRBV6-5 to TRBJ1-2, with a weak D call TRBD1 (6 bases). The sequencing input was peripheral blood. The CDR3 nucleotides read TGTGCCAGCTGGGCAGGGGCGCGCGACTATGGCTACACCTTC. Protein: CASWAGARDYGYTF.